Given below is one TCR beta chain in context. This entry belongs to a study of blood T cell repertoires in COVID-19. Study context: Donors in the United States, Italy and Spain gave samples during acute or convalescent COVID-19. In each case, the material was cDNA or gDNA derived from T cells, B-cell-depleted T cells, or PBMCs.

The CDR3 contains 12 residues. V lost 1 base, J lost 9 bases, and 9 bases lay in between. In the original analysis: Counts of nucleated cells, estimated from reference gene primer amplification, were obtained. Clones were sequenced by immunoSEQ multiplex PCR, and TCRdb holds only the in-frame ones, with some missing. For V, J and clone size, that table is used; D and trimming come from the DNA. The table shows fewer than 130,000 clones, with around 79% occurring only once. The rearrangement uses TRBV12-3 or TRBV12-4 and TRBJ1-1; the D is unclear. Sequencing was carried out using peripheral blood. The origin of this receptor is a man between 65 and 85 years old with active or convalescent COVID-19. CDR3 sequence reads: CASSLDVRKAFF. CDR3 in DNA: TGTGCCAGCAGTTTAGACGTCAGAAAAGCTTTCTTT.